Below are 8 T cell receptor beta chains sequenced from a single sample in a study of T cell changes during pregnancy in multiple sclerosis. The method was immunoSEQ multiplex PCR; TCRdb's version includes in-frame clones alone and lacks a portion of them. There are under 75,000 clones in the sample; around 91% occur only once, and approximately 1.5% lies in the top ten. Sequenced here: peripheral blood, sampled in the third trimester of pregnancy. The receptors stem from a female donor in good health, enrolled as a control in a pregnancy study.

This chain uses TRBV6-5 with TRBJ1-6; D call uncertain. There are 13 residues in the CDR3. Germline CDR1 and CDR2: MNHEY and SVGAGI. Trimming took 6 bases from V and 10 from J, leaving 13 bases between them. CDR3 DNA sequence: TGTGCCAGCAGACCGGGAGGGTACTCACCCCTCCACTTT. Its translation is CASRPGGYSPLHF.

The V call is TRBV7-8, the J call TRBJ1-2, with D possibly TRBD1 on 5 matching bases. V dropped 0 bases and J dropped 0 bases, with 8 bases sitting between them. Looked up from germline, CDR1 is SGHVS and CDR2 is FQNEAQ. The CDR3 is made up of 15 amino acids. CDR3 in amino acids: CASSLAGGANYGYTF. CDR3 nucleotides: TGTGCCAGCAGCTTAGCGGGGGGAGCTAACTATGGCTACACCTTC.

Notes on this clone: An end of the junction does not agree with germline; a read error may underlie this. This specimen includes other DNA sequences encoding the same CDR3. CDR3 bases: TGTGCCAGCAGTTTAGTAGGACGGGGGGAGCAGTTCTTC. Translated, it gives CASSLVGRGEQFF. The chain uses TRBV7-9 and TRBJ2-1, with TRBD2 as a possible D gene (6 bases). The CDR3 has 13 residues. Germline V gene lookup returns CDR1 SEHNR and CDR2 FQNEAQ (reference sequence).

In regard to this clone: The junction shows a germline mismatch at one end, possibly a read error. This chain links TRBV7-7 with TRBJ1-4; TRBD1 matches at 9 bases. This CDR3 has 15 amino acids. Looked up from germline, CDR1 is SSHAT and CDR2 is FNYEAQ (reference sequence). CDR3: CASSLGTGTGEKLFF. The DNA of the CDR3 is TGTGCTAGCAGCTTAGGGACAGGGACTGGTGAAAAACTGTTTTTT.

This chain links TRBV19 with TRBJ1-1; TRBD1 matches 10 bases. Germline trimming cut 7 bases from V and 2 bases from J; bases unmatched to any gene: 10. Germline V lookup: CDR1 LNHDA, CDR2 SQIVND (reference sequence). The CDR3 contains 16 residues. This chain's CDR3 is CASIRQGAMVNTEAFF. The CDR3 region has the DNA TGTGCCAGTATAAGACAGGGGGCGATGGTTAACACTGAAGCTTTCTTT.

CDR3 nucleotides: TGCGCCAGCACCTCACAGGGTTTCTCCTACGAGCAGTACTTC. Protein: CASTSQGFSYEQYF. The gene calls are TRBV10-2 and TRBJ2-7, with D tentatively TRBD1 (6 bases). Trimming removed 7 bases at V and 0 bases at J, with 13 bases between. Per the germline V gene, CDR1 is WSHSY and CDR2 is SAAADI. The CDR3 is 14 amino acids.

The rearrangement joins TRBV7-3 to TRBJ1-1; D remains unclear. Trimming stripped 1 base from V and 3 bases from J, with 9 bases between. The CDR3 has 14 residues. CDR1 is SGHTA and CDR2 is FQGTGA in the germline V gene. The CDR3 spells CASSLIPGDTEAFF. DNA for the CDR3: TGTGCCAGCAGCTTAATTCCAGGTGACACTGAAGCTTTCTTT.

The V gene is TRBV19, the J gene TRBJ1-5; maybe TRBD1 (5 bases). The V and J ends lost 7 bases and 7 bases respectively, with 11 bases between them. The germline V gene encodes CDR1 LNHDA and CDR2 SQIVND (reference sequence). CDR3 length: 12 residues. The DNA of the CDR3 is TGTGCCAGTAATCAGGGAGGCCAGCCCCAGCATTTT. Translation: CASNQGGQPQHF.